Below, 27 T cell receptor beta chains from the same sample are listed, as sequenced in a study of T-cell memory formation after mild COVID-19. Each CDR3 protein is one row after TCRdb ran MiXCR on the 5' RACE reads. The repertoire holds a few hundred thousand distinct CDR3 sequences, with approximately 15% as singletons. Input material: PBMCs or a T cell subset sorted from them (not recorded which). The source is a man younger than 30 who had mild COVID-19 (a few samples of this study predate the infection). Cell type and time point are not known.

The V and J genes are TRBV7-8 and TRBJ2-7, with D perhaps assigned TRBD1 or TRBD2 (5 bases each). The V and J ends lost 2 bases and 6 bases respectively, with 11 bases between them. The germline gives CDR1 SGHVS, CDR2 FQNEAQ. This CDR3 has 13 residues. CDR3 protein: CASSLRLGREQYV. The CDR3 nucleotides are TGTGCCAGCAGCTTACGGCTGGGACGCGAGCAGTACGTC.

The CDR3 DNA reads as TGTGCCAGCACCGCGGGACAGGGGGCCGGCACAGATACGCAGTATTTT. It codes for CASTAGQGAGTDTQYF. The chain carries TRBV12-3 or TRBV12-4 and TRBJ2-3, with TRBD1 matching 12 bases. The CDR3 runs to 16 residues. J lost 1 base, V lost 7 bases, and 6 bases had no gene match.

This chain connects TRBV5-5 to TRBJ2-4, with D perhaps being TRBD1 or TRBD2 (6 bases each). Trimming shortened V by 4 bases and J by 10 bases, and 12 bases separated the two germline ends. CDR3 length equals 12 residues. CDR1 is SGHKS and CDR2 is YYEKEE in the germline V gene (reference sequence). Here the CDR3 reads CASSPGAQIQYF. The CDR3 DNA follows: TGTGCCAGCAGCCCGGGGGCCCAAATTCAGTACTTC.

This clonotype was counted between two and nine times. This chain uses TRBV20-1 with TRBJ1-1; TRBD1 agrees at 8 bases. The CDR3 loop spans 14 amino acids. Germline lookup yields CDR1 DFQATT and CDR2 SNEGSKA (reference sequence). V was pared by 5 bases and J by 5 bases, with 10 bases of the junction left unmatched. CDR3 sequence: CSAAAGGTRTEAFF. The CDR3, as DNA: TGCAGTGCTGCAGCAGGGGGCACAAGGACTGAAGCTTTCTTT.

The rearrangement uses TRBV6-5 and TRBJ2-3; D is perhaps TRBD1 or TRBD2 (6 bases each). Germline values: CDR1 MNHEY, CDR2 SVGAGI. The CDR3 contains 13 residues. The ends were cut back, 8 bases at V and 1 base at J, with 10 bases in the middle. The CDR3: CASAGQRTDTQYF. The CDR3 DNA follows: TGTGCCAGCGCGGGACAACGCACAGATACGCAGTATTTT.

The chain uses TRBV20-1 and TRBJ1-4; D not resolved. Trimming pared 0 bases from V and 8 bases from J, leaving 13 bases between. The germline V gene has CDR1 DFQATT and CDR2 SNEGSKA (reference sequence). The CDR3 extends over 14 amino acids. This chain's CDR3 is CSARDWRGEEKLFF. The CDR3 region has the DNA TGCAGTGCTAGAGATTGGCGGGGTGAAGAAAAACTGTTTTTT.

The rearrangement links TRBV12-3 or TRBV12-4 to TRBJ2-1, with 9 nucleotides matching TRBD1. Germline trimming cut 4 bases from V and 4 bases from J; bases unmatched to any gene: 8. The CDR3 is 16 residues long. Here the CDR3 DNA reads TGTGCCAGCAGTTCCGCACAGGGGGCTGGTTACAATGAGCAGTTCTTC. Its translation: CASSSAQGAGYNEQFF.

This sequence joins TRBV20-1 and TRBJ1-1, with D possibly being TRBD1 (6 bases). Per germline, CDR1 DFQATT and CDR2 SNEGSKA (reference sequence). The CDR3 length is 18 residues. With 3 bases removed from V and 1 base from J, the gap between germline ends came to 24 bases. The DNA for the CDR3 is TGCAGTGCTAGTATGGATCGAGGTTTGGGGGCAGGGAACACTGAAGCTTTCTTT. This encodes CSASMDRGLGAGNTEAFF.

This chain uses TRBV20-1 with TRBJ2-3; D is unresolved. The CDR3 is 13 amino acids. The germline CDR1 and CDR2 sequences are DFQATT and SNEGSKA (reference sequence). V lost 6 bases and J lost 3, with 13 bases in between. For the CDR3, the DNA is TGCAGTGCCTGGTACAGAGAGACAGATACGCAGTATTTT. This encodes CSAWYRETDTQYF.

The V gene is TRBV19, the J gene TRBJ1-5; D might be TRBD1 (6 bases). V was shortened by 4 bases and J by 4 bases, with 11 bases between the two germline ends. CDR1 is LNHDA and CDR2 is SQIVND in the germline V gene (reference sequence). This CDR3 has 14 residues. CDR3 sequence: CASSRQARNQPQHF. The CDR3 DNA is TGTGCCAGTAGTAGACAGGCTAGAAATCAGCCCCAGCATTTT.

The genes are TRBV7-6 and TRBJ2-1; the D gene is possibly TRBD2 (6 bases). This CDR3 is built from 13 residues. Germline loops: CDR1 SGHVS, CDR2 FNYEAQ. Trimming pared 5 bases from V and 10 bases from J, leaving 15 bases between. The CDR3 coding sequence is TGTGCCAGCAGCATACTAGCAATAGGCGAGCAGTTCTTC. Translation: CASSILAIGEQFF. Combining the CDR3 with reference TRBV7-6 and TRBJ2-1 gives the whole variable domain GAGVSQSPRYKVTKRGQDVALRCDPISGHVSLYWYRQALGQGPEFLTYFNYEAQQDKSGLPNDRFSAERPEGSISTLTIQRTEQRDSAMYRCASSILAIGEQFFGPGTRLTVL.

This clonotype was seen a handful of times. The chain recombines TRBV11-2 with TRBJ2-1; TRBD2 agrees at 8 bases. The V and J ends lost 0 bases and 0 bases, in that order; junction bases with no gene match: 10. CDR1 and CDR2 (germline): SGHAT, FQNNGV. The CDR3 runs 19 residues. The CDR3, as DNA: TGTGCCAGCAGCTTAGAGAAGAGCGGGGGCGACCTCTCCTACAATGAGCAGTTCTTC. Its translation: CASSLEKSGGDLSYNEQFF.

This clonotype was detected a few times. The J gene is TRBJ1-2, the V gene TRBV4-1; TRBD1 matches 7 bases. V trimming: 3 bases; J trimming: 14 bases; junction bases outside the gene matches: 9. Per the germline V gene, CDR1 is MGHRA and CDR2 is YSYEKL. The CDR3 spans 12 residues. As DNA, the CDR3 is TGCGCCAGCAGCCATTCCGGACAGGTTCGGACCTTC. Translation: CASSHSGQVRTF.

The rearrangement uses TRBV7-2 and TRBJ2-7, with D unresolved. V dropped 6 bases and J dropped 4 bases, with 13 bases sitting between them. This CDR3 has 13 amino acids. CDR1 is SGHTA and CDR2 is FQGNSA in the germline V gene. CDR3 coding DNA: TGTGCCAGCAGGCACCCCGACACTTACGAGCAGTACTTC. Translating gives CASRHPDTYEQYF.

This clonotype has more than one count but fewer than ten. This rearrangement joins TRBV5-1 to TRBJ1-1, with D perhaps matching TRBD1 (5 bases). The CDR3 is 12 residues long. CDR1 and CDR2 (germline): SGHRS, YFSETQ. The V end was cut by 4 bases, the J end by 7 bases, with 11 bases between. The CDR3 here is CASSTPGSEAFF. The CDR3 DNA sequence: TGCGCCAGCAGCACCCCAGGGAGTGAAGCTTTCTTT.

This chain uses TRBV7-2 with TRBJ2-5, with D perhaps TRBD2 (7 bases). Germline V CDR1 and CDR2: SGHTA, FQGNSA. Trimming pared 2 bases from V and 4 bases from J, leaving 11 bases between. This CDR3 has 14 amino acids. The CDR3, as DNA: TGTGCCAGCAGCTTAATGGGGGGGCCAGAGACCCAGTACTTC. Translation: CASSLMGGPETQYF.

This clonotype was counted between two and nine times. The V gene is TRBV14, the J gene TRBJ2-1; 9 positions agree with TRBD1. V dropped 2 bases and J dropped 3; count of bases not matched to a gene: 5. This CDR3 region has 16 residues. Germline loops: CDR1 SGHDN, CDR2 FVKESK. The CDR3 loop is CASSQIGTGFYNEQFF. CDR3 in DNA: TGTGCCAGCAGCCAAATCGGGACAGGGTTCTACAATGAGCAGTTCTTC.

The rearrangement links TRBV14 to TRBJ2-1; TRBD2 matches at 9 bases. Trimming removed 3 bases from V and 7 bases from J; junction bases left unmatched: 10. Germline CDR1 SGHDN, CDR2 FVKESK. This CDR3 comprises 16 residues. The CDR3 DNA follows: TGTGCCAGCAGCCAGACTTTGGGACTAGCAGCGAATGAGCAGTTCTTC. Translated: CASSQTLGLAANEQFF. Based on the CDR3 plus reference TRBV14 and TRBJ2-1, the full variable domain is EAGVTQFPSHSVIEKGQTVTLRCDPISGHDNLYWYRRVMGKEIKFLLHFVKESKQDESGMPNNRFLAERTGGTYSTLKVQPAELEDSGVYFCASSQTLGLAANEQFFGPGTRLTVL.

The J gene is TRBJ2-7, the V gene TRBV7-9; D uncertain. The CDR3 sequence is 16 residues long. Germline-derived CDR1 and CDR2 are SEHNR and FQNEAQ (reference sequence). The germline V and J ends were trimmed by 6 bases and 3 bases, with 21 bases remaining between them. The CDR3 sequence: CASSPASPTRYYEQYF. The CDR3 DNA is TGTGCCAGCAGTCCCGCCTCCCCGACACGGTACTACGAGCAGTACTTC.

This clonotype was counted between two and nine times. The V gene is TRBV4-3, the J gene TRBJ1-2; TRBD1 matches 9 bases. This CDR3 has 15 amino acids. Losses at the gene ends were 3 bases for V and 4 bases for J; bases not matched to a gene: 6. The germline CDR1 and CDR2 sequences are LGHNA and YSLEER. This CDR3 is CASSQWGTGSYGYTF. The CDR3 nucleotides read TGCGCCAGCAGCCAGTGGGGGACAGGGAGCTATGGCTACACCTTC.

V gene TRBV7-2 combines with J gene TRBJ2-5, with D possibly being TRBD2 (5 bases). This CDR3 spans 14 amino acids. The V end lost 4 bases, the J end lost 0 bases, and 9 bases lay between the germline ends. The germline V gene has CDR1 SGHTA and CDR2 FQGNSA. The CDR3 loop reads CASSYHGDQETQYF. The CDR3 nucleotides are TGTGCCAGCAGCTACCACGGGGACCAAGAGACCCAGTACTTC.

This clonotype was counted only a few times. The V call is TRBV9, the J call TRBJ1-5, with 9 bases matching TRBD1. Looked up from germline, CDR1 is SGDLS and CDR2 is YYNGEE. The CDR3 spans 17 residues. V was pared by 3 bases and J by 0 bases, with 7 bases of the junction left unmatched. The CDR3 here is CASSDGTGKYSNQPQHF. DNA of the CDR3: TGTGCCAGCAGCGACGGGACAGGGAAATATAGCAATCAGCCCCAGCATTTT.

This clonotype was counted only a few times. The genes are TRBV12-3 or TRBV12-4 and TRBJ1-2, with 8 positions matching TRBD1. Losses at the gene ends were 6 bases for V and 5 bases for J; bases not matched to a gene: 8. This CDR3 is built from 14 residues. CDR3 in amino acids: CASSYLRTGYGYTF. As DNA, the CDR3 is TGTGCCAGCAGCTACCTTAGGACAGGGTATGGCTACACCTTC.

This clonotype has only a few counts. The rearrangement uses TRBV5-1 and TRBJ2-7; the D gene could be TRBD1 or TRBD2 (5 bases each). This CDR3 region has 14 residues. The V gene lost 4 bases and the J gene lost 2 bases, with 13 bases spanning the gap. Germline loops: CDR1 SGHRS, CDR2 YFSETQ. The CDR3 DNA is TGCGCCAGCAGCCGGGACGGTCAGACCTACGAGCAGTACTTC. Translation: CASSRDGQTYEQYF.

The V gene is TRBV7-6, the J gene TRBJ2-1, with D possibly being TRBD1 (6 bases). Germline CDR1 and CDR2: SGHVS and FNYEAQ. This CDR3 is built from 11 residues. Trimming took 5 bases from V and 13 from J, leaving 12 bases between them. The CDR3 protein is CASSQGFPQFF. In DNA, the CDR3 is TGTGCCAGCAGCCAGGGGTTCCCCCAGTTCTTC.

The chain has TRBV5-1 and TRBJ2-1; 7 nucleotides line up with TRBD2. Germline values: CDR1 SGHRS, CDR2 YFSETQ. The CDR3 length is 15 residues. Trimming removed 3 bases from V and 8 bases from J; junction bases left unmatched: 11. As DNA, the CDR3 is TGCGCCAGCAGCTCGAGCTGGACTAGTCCGCATGAGCAGTTCTTC. Its translation is CASSSSWTSPHEQFF.

This clonotype was recorded at least ten times. V is TRBV5-1 and J is TRBJ1-2, with TRBD1 as a possible D gene (5 bases). The CDR3 sequence is 15 residues long. Deletions cut 2 bases from V and 6 bases from J, with 17 bases between. CDR1 SGHRS and CDR2 YFSETQ come from the germline V gene. CDR3 sequence: CASSFGAGQGNGYTF. The CDR3, as DNA: TGCGCCAGCAGCTTTGGCGCAGGGCAAGGAAATGGCTACACCTTC.